The table lists the clone carrying this TCR beta chain with a few counts. Its antigen is still unknown. Amplification of TCR alpha and beta CDR3 regions from RNA used iRepertoire nested multiplex PCR. For one-step reverse transcription and amplification, about 85-400 ng of tissue mRNA or PBMC total RNA was used. TCRdb re-derived calls from the multiplex PCR reads in MiXCR, one entry per CDR3 protein. The sample has roughly 40,000 distinct CDR3 sequences, 20% to 25% seen once. These data are taken from a study of glioma-infiltrating T cells. Study results and caveats: Above-expected tissue-blood divergence occurred in all gliomas, most in low-grade ones. Only very few CDR3 sequences appeared in both tissue and blood.

Germline V lookup: CDR1 ENHRY, CDR2 SYGVKD. The CDR3 covers 13 residues. V lost 4 bases, J lost 9 bases, and 13 bases lay in between. The V gene is TRBV10-3, the J gene TRBJ2-1; D could derive from TRBD1 or TRBD2 (5 bases each). The source is a human donor with low-grade glioma or glioblastoma, undergoing nonglioma brain surgery, or in good health (not recorded which). Sequenced: glioma tissue, nonneoplastic brain tissue, or PBMCs (not recorded which). This chain's CDR3 is CAISGDREGEQFF. As DNA, the CDR3 is TGTGCCATCAGTGGGGACCGCGAGGGTGAGCAGTTCTTC.